This TCR beta chain was found in a study of shared clonotypes between healthy human individuals. Trimming pared 7 bases from V and 5 bases from J, leaving 20 bases between. The germline V gene encodes CDR1 SGHVS and CDR2 FNYEAQ. The CDR3 contains 15 residues. This clone came up once. Its antigen is still unknown. Scientists sequenced DNA from unsorted PBMC on ten immunoSEQ deep assay plates. Libraries were prepared by immunoSEQ multiplex PCR; TCRdb keeps only in-frame clonotypes and omits some of them. The sample shows more than 450,000 clones, about four fifths of them seen only once. Study observations and caveats: The study sampled only blood, and tissue repertoires likely differ.

The chain couples TRBV7-6 to TRBJ2-5, with TRBD2 as a possible D gene (5 bases). The TCR originated in a woman aged 40 to 50 in good health. Some clones in this sample may be carry-over from other donors' samples. Sample: PBMCs. CDR3 protein: CASIRTSGLRETQYF. DNA for the CDR3: TGTGCCAGCATCAGAACTAGTGGGCTGAGGGAGACCCAGTACTTC.